Following are 24 T cell receptor beta chains from one sample sequenced in a study of T cells in localized non-small cell lung cancer. Assay used: immunoSEQ multiplex PCR; TCRdb lists only in-frame clones, some missing. The sample consists of about 92,000 clones, just over 90% of them appearing once. The sample consisted of PBMCs, taken before any cancer treatment. The receptors were sampled from a woman aged 40-69 years with stage II squamous cell lung carcinoma.

In nucleotides, the CDR3 is TGTGCCAGCAGCTTTCGGACTAGCGGGGGTAGGAATGAGCAGTTCTTC. It codes for CASSFRTSGGRNEQFF. J is TRBJ2-1 and V is TRBV7-8, with 13 bases that match TRBD2. The CDR3 length is 16 residues. The V gene's germline CDR1 is SGHVS and CDR2 FQNEAQ. With V trimmed by 3 bases and J by 7 bases, 6 bases remained unmatched.

This rearrangement joins TRBV10-2 to TRBJ2-6; D is uncertain. This CDR3 comprises 16 residues. From germline, CDR1 is WSHSY and CDR2 SAAADI. The V gene lost 11 bases and the J gene lost 1 base, with 18 bases spanning the gap. The CDR3 DNA reads TGCGCCGCCCTTAACGGGCGAAGATCTGGGGCCAACGTCCTGACTTTC. Translation: CAALNGRRSGANVLTF.

This sequence joins TRBV15 and TRBJ1-4; TRBD1 matches at 8 bases. The CDR3 loop spans 14 amino acids. Germline V CDR1 and CDR2: LNHNV, YYDKDF (reference sequence). The junction had 7 bases not matched to a gene; V was cut back by 8 bases and J by 5 bases. CDR3 in DNA: TGTGCCACCTCGACAGGGGTTGGAAATGAAAAACTGTTTTTT. Residues: CATSTGVGNEKLFF.

V is TRBV4-1 and J is TRBJ1-2; no clear D gene. This CDR3 has 11 amino acids. Trimming left V 1 base short and J 7 bases short, with 4 bases between. The germline V gene encodes CDR1 MGHRA and CDR2 YSYEKL. As DNA, the CDR3 is TGCGCCAGCAGCCAAGCCTCTGGCTACACCTTC. Amino acids: CASSQASGYTF.

J is TRBJ2-1 and V is TRBV27; D might be TRBD1 or TRBD2, each matching 6 bases. Germline V CDR1 and CDR2: MNHEY, SMNVEV (reference sequence). This CDR3 has 14 residues. Trimming removed 0 bases at V and 14 bases at J, with 17 bases between. For the CDR3, the DNA is TGTGCCAGCAGTTTATCCGGGCAGGGGAGGAGAGAGTTCTTC. Amino acids: CASSLSGQGRREFF.

This clone was detected only once. The J gene is TRBJ2-2, the V gene TRBV6-1; D remains ambiguous. This CDR3 spans 15 amino acids. The germline gives CDR1 MNHNS, CDR2 SASEGT. V was clipped by 7 bases and J by 4 bases, with 16 bases between them. CDR3 DNA sequence: TGTGCCAGCATGTTCGGGTTAGCTGGCACCGGGGAGCTGTTTTTT. Amino acids: CASMFGLAGTGELFF.

The V gene is TRBV10-1, the J gene TRBJ2-1; D is ambiguous. The CDR3 is 12 residues long. Trimming removed 2 bases at V and 10 bases at J, with 9 bases between. In germline, CDR1 is WNHNN, CDR2 SYGVQD (reference sequence). Here the CDR3 DNA reads TGCGCCAGCAGTGAGATGGTTGGAGAGCAGTTCTTC. It specifies CASSEMVGEQFF.

The chain uses TRBV5-1 and TRBJ1-5; 8 nucleotides line up with TRBD1. After removal of 4 bases from V and 3 bases from J, the junction contained 12 bases not matched to a gene. CDR1 and CDR2 from the germline V gene are SGHRS and YFSETQ. The CDR3 has 17 residues. CDR3 DNA: TGCGCCAGCAGCCCTTCAGGGGGCATTGTCCCCAATCAGCCCCAGCATTTT. Translating it yields CASSPSGGIVPNQPQHF.

The chain combines TRBV2 with TRBJ2-5; D ambiguous. Germline CDR1 and CDR2: SNHLY and FYNNEI. CDR3 length: 15 amino acids. Trimming pared 1 base from V and 2 bases from J, leaving 11 bases between. The CDR3, as DNA: TGTGCCAGCAGTGAAGAGTCTACAGTACAAGAGACCCAGTACTTC. Amino acid sequence: CASSEESTVQETQYF.

The V gene is TRBV25-1, the J gene TRBJ2-5, with D perhaps TRBD2 (5 bases). This CDR3 has 13 amino acids. V lost 1 base to trimming and J lost 5 bases, with 8 bases between them. Germline CDR1 and CDR2: MGHDK and SYGVNS. The CDR3 nucleotides are TGTGCCAGCAGTGAATCCGGGAAGGAGACCCAGTACTTC. It codes for CASSESGKETQYF. The whole variable domain, filled in from reference TRBV25-1 and TRBJ2-5, reads EADIYQTPRYLVIGTGKKITLECSQTMGHDKMYWYQQDPGMELHLIHYSYGVNSTEKGDLSSESTVSRIRTEHFPLTLESARPSHTSQYLCASSESGKETQYFGPGTRLLVL.

The rearrangement joins TRBV28 to TRBJ1-1; D remains ambiguous. From germline, CDR1 is MDHEN and CDR2 SYDVKM. The CDR3 consists of 10 residues. Trimming removed 7 bases at V and 11 bases at J, with 11 bases between. CDR3 sequence (DNA): TGTGCCAGCACCCGAGGATGGGCTTTCTTT. It translates to CASTRGWAFF.

The J gene is TRBJ1-2, the V gene TRBV6-1; D is possibly TRBD1 (5 bases). Germline values: CDR1 MNHNS, CDR2 SASEGT. The CDR3 is 14 residues long. The V and J ends lost 3 bases and 4 bases respectively, with 12 bases between them. The CDR3 reads CASSERGWSYGYTF. The CDR3 region has the DNA TGTGCCAGCAGTGAGAGGGGATGGAGCTATGGCTACACCTTC.

The gene calls are TRBV10-3 and TRBJ2-7; D gene ambiguous. V was cut by 2 bases and J by 2 bases, with 7 bases left in between. Germline V CDR1 and CDR2: ENHRY, SYGVKD. This CDR3 is built from 13 residues. CDR3 nucleotide sequence: TGTGCCATCAGTGAGGGCGGTACCTACGAGCAGTACTTC. Translation gives CAISEGGTYEQYF.

This clone turned up a few times. The CDR3 is CSATTGPGGTEAFF. Written as DNA, the CDR3 is TGCAGCGCTACGACAGGCCCAGGGGGCACTGAAGCTTTCTTT. The rearrangement links TRBV29-1 to TRBJ1-1, with TRBD1 identical over 7 bases. The V segment lost 7 bases and the J segment 4 bases; nucleotides outside the gene matches: 12. The germline CDR1 and CDR2 sequences are SQVTM and ANQGSEA. The CDR3 runs 14 residues.

This sequence joins TRBV5-1 and TRBJ1-1; D perhaps matches TRBD1 (6 bases). This CDR3 contains 14 residues. The germline CDR1 and CDR2 sequences are SGHRS and YFSETQ. Trimming shortened V by 5 bases and J by 5 bases, and 16 bases separated the two germline ends. The CDR3 sequence is CASSRGHLGTEAFF. For the CDR3, the DNA is TGCGCCAGCAGTCGGGGACACTTGGGGACTGAAGCTTTCTTT.

The chain uses TRBV7-9 and TRBJ2-1; TRBD2 is a possible D gene (6 bases). Germline V gene lookup returns CDR1 SEHNR and CDR2 FQNEAQ (reference sequence). The CDR3 covers 12 residues. The ends were cut back, 1 base at V and 10 bases at J, with 8 bases in the middle. As DNA, the CDR3 is TGTGCCAGCAGCTTAGGGCGGGGAGAGCAGTTCTTC. Translating gives CASSLGRGEQFF.

This clone has only one observation. The rearrangement links TRBV9 to TRBJ1-2; a weak D match, TRBD1 (5 bases). V was pared by 2 bases and J by 1 base, with 12 bases between. Germline CDR1 reads SGDLS; CDR2 reads YYNGEE. This CDR3 spans 15 amino acids. CDR3 DNA sequence: TGTGCCAGCAGCGTTGGGGCGGACCGTAACTATGGCTACACCTTC. This encodes CASSVGADRNYGYTF. The full variable domain, in which reference TRBV9 and TRBJ1-2 provide the parts outside the CDR3, is DSGVTQTPKHLITATGQRVTLRCSPRSGDLSVYWYQQSLDQGLQFLIQYYNGEERAKGNILERFSAQQFPDLHSELNLSSLELGDSALYFCASSVGADRNYGYTFGSGTRLTVV.

V usage is TRBV7-2 and J usage is TRBJ1-1; D is unresolved. The CDR3 is made up of 15 amino acids. Trimming cost V 5 bases and J 5 bases, with 18 bases left between them. In germline, CDR1 is SGHTA, CDR2 FQGNSA. CDR3 residues: CASSPFAADRTEAFF. In DNA form, the CDR3 reads TGTGCCAGCAGCCCATTCGCCGCAGATAGAACTGAAGCTTTCTTT.

The CDR3 region is CASSGGQGEGWYEQYF. DNA of the CDR3: TGTGCCAGCAGTGGGGGACAGGGGGAAGGCTGGTACGAGCAGTACTTC. The gene calls are TRBV2 and TRBJ2-7; TRBD1 agrees at 11 bases. This CDR3 contains 16 residues. The V and J ends lost 4 bases and 4 bases, in that order; junction bases with no gene match: 9. Germline V gene lookup returns CDR1 SNHLY and CDR2 FYNNEI. The full variable domain, completed using reference TRBV2 and TRBJ2-7, is EPEVTQTPSHQVTQMGQEVILRCVPISNHLYFYWYRQILGQKVEFLVSFYNNEISEKSEIFDDQFSVERPDGSNFTLKIRSTKLEDSAMYFCASSGGQGEGWYEQYFGPGTRLTVT.

The chain recombines TRBV28 with TRBJ2-1, with TRBD2 matching over 7 bases. V gave up 10 bases and J gave up 9 bases; unmatched junction bases: 12. The V gene's germline CDR1 is MDHEN and CDR2 SYDVKM. The CDR3 consists of 13 residues. This CDR3 reads CATTTSRVGEQFF. CDR3 nucleotides: TGTGCCACCACGACTAGCCGAGTGGGTGAGCAGTTCTTC.

The CDR3 bases are TGTGCCAGCAGTGAAAGGTCTAGCGGGCGCTTATACCAAGAGACCCAGTACTTC. It specifies CASSERSSGRLYQETQYF. V is TRBV2 and J is TRBJ2-5, with 8 positions matching TRBD2. The CDR3 consists of 18 residues. CDR1 SNHLY and CDR2 FYNNEI come from the germline V gene. J gave up 0 bases and V 2 bases, and 11 bases lay outside the gene matches.

The chain recombines TRBV7-9 with TRBJ2-5; TRBD2 aligns across 9 bases. The germline CDR1 and CDR2 sequences are SEHNR and FQNEAQ (reference sequence). The CDR3 covers 15 residues. J gave up 5 bases and V 3 bases, and 7 bases lay outside the gene matches. The CDR3 spells CASSFSGTSRETQYF. In DNA, the CDR3 is TGTGCCAGCAGCTTCTCCGGGACTAGCAGGGAGACCCAGTACTTC.

This rearrangement joins TRBV6-5 to TRBJ1-1; weak D call: TRBD1 (5 bases). The V gene's germline CDR1 is MNHEY and CDR2 SVGAGI. V gave up 6 bases and J gave up 5 bases, with 16 bases separating them. This CDR3 has 14 amino acids. The chain's CDR3 is CASSKGVGRTEAFF. The CDR3, as DNA: TGTGCCAGCAGCAAAGGGGTAGGGCGGACTGAAGCTTTCTTT.

V gene TRBV28 combines with J gene TRBJ1-5; D is unresolved. The CDR3 runs to 13 residues. Germline V CDR1 and CDR2: MDHEN, SYDVKM. Between the trimmed V and J ends, which lost 5 bases and 9 bases, there was a span of 14 bases. The CDR3 coding sequence is TGTGCCAGCAGTCCGGTGTCCAAGGCGCCCCAGCATTTT. This gives the protein CASSPVSKAPQHF.